This T cell receptor (beta chain) emerged from a study of shared clonotypes between healthy human individuals. The overall study: A couple of women and a few men aged 18 to 49 served as donors.

Caucasian adults living in Nashville, Tennessee, provided all samples. Per germline, CDR1 LGHNA and CDR2 YSLEER. With V trimmed by 0 bases and J by 9 bases, 4 bases remained unmatched. The CDR3 is 14 residues long. At deep level, the assay was performed. Original processing methods: ImmunoSEQ junction-only sequences lacked quality scores, so their filtering differed. Measured with immunoSEQ multiplex PCR; TCRdb has only the in-frame clones, and not every one. The DNA was the basis for D and trimming; V, J and clone size are from that table. The sample yields about 480,000 clones, 75% to 80% seen once. The clonotype was recovered from a woman aged 40 to 50 in good health. Some clones in this sample may be carry-over from other donors' samples. The chain couples TRBV4-3 to TRBJ2-1, with 8 bases lining up with TRBD1. Sequencing was done on a sample of PBMCs. The CDR3 coding sequence is TGCGCCAGCAGCCAAGACAGGGGGCCGCGTGAGCAGTTCTTC. Protein product: CASSQDRGPREQFF.